Reported below is one T cell receptor (beta chain). The antigen remains undetermined. This entry belongs to a study of CD8+ T cells in alopecia areata. The wider study: Patients received oral tofacitinib, 5 to 10 mg twice daily, for moderate-to-severe alopecia areata. Study results and caveats: There were many expanded lesional clones persisting in scalp and blood during tofacitinib. On tofacitinib, scalp clonality and expanded CD8+ clones among top 100 fell significantly.

Germline V lookup: CDR1 LGHNA, CDR2 YSLEER. Trimming left V 6 bases short and J 6 bases short, with 14 bases between. The CDR3 has 14 amino acids. The authors extracted RNA and reverse transcribed it into cDNA as the sequencing template. Repertoires were generated with immunoSEQ multiplex PCR, while TCRdb's copy carries only in-frame clones and drops some. Of some 80,000 clones in the sample, about 71% were seen once. Treatment here: oral pan-JAK inhibitor, 5-10 mg twice daily. This TCR was recovered from a human donor with alopecia areata. The material was CD8+ T cells sorted from blood, obtained at week 24, from a patient treated with tofacitinib. This rearrangement joins TRBV4-3 to TRBJ2-2; D is unclear. CDR3 nucleotides: TGCGCCAGCAGTCATAGCCGGTGGGCCGGGGAGCTGTTTTTT. Translation gives CASSHSRWAGELFF.